Sequencing of this T cell receptor (beta chain) was carried out in a study of blood T cell repertoires in COVID-19. The CDR3 is 15 residues long. The ends were cut back, 3 bases at V and 1 base at J, with 13 bases in the middle. CDR1 and CDR2 from the germline V gene are DFQATT and SNEGSKA (reference sequence). Per the authors' pipeline: Amplification of reference gene primers provided the estimated nucleated cell counts. The repertoire was sequenced with immunoSEQ multiplex PCR; TCRdb's copy has only in-frame clones and lacks some. Clone size and the V and J calls come from that table; the DNA yielded D and trimming. The sample lists roughly 70,000 clones; roughly 72% were seen once.

The receptor comes from a man aged 55 to 70 with COVID-19, enrolled during active disease. Sequenced material: peripheral blood. The chain joins TRBV20-1 to TRBJ1-5, with a tentative D call TRBD1 (5 bases). CDR3 nucleotides: TGCAGTGCTAGTATCTCCAGGGCGAGCAATCAGCCCCAGCATTTT. This sequence encodes CSASISRASNQPQHF.